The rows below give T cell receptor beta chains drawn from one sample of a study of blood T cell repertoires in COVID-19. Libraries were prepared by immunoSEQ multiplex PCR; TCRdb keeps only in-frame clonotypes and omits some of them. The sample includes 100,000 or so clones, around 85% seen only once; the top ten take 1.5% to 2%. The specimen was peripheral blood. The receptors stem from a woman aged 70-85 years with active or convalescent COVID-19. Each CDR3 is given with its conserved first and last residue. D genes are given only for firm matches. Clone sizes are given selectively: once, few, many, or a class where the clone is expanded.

CDR3 protein: CASSLGQGYGNTIYF
CDR3 DNA: TGTGCCAGCAGCTTAGGACAGGGGTATGGAAACACCATATATTTT
D gene: TRBD1
J gene: TRBJ1-3
clone size: -
V gene: TRBV7-8

CDR3 protein: CASSLIDLGTQYF
CDR3 DNA: TGTGCCAGCAGTCTGATAGATCTAGGTACGCAGTATTTT
D gene: -
J gene: TRBJ2-3
clone size: -
V gene: TRBV6-5

CDR3 protein: CASTGTSNNEQFF
CDR3 DNA: TGTGCCAGCACCGGGACTAGCAACAATGAGCAGTTCTTC
D gene: TRBD2
J gene: TRBJ2-1
clone size: -
V gene: TRBV2

CDR3 protein: CASSFSGRGYTF
CDR3 DNA: TGTGCCAGCAGCTTCTCCGGTCGTGGCTACACCTTC
D gene: -
J gene: TRBJ1-2
clone size: -
V gene: TRBV3-1/TRBV3-2

CDR3 protein: CASSLKPGQGSEQYF
CDR3 DNA: TGTGCCAGCTCACTTAAGCCGGGACAGGGTAGCGAGCAGTACTTC
D gene: TRBD1
J gene: TRBJ2-7
clone size: -
V gene: TRBV18

CDR3 protein: CASSEGPSYEQYF
CDR3 DNA: TGTGCCAGCAGTGAAGGGCCCTCCTACGAGCAGTACTTC
D gene: -
J gene: TRBJ2-7
clone size: -
V gene: TRBV6-1

CDR3 protein: CASSKDSSYNEQFF
CDR3 DNA: TGTGCCAGCAGCAAGGACTCCTCCTACAATGAGCAGTTCTTC
D gene: -
J gene: TRBJ2-1
clone size: -
V gene: TRBV9

CDR3 protein: CASSRRQGAGEQYF
CDR3 DNA: TGTGCCAGCAGCCGTCGACAGGGGGCAGGCGAGCAGTACTTC
D gene: TRBD1
J gene: TRBJ2-7
clone size: once
V gene: TRBV6-2/TRBV6-3

CDR3 protein: CASSLAGTSGSSSYNEQFF
CDR3 DNA: TGTGCCAGCAGCTTAGCCGGGACTAGCGGCTCAAGCTCCTACAATGAGCAGTTCTTC
D gene: TRBD2
J gene: TRBJ2-1
clone size: -
V gene: TRBV11-2

CDR3 protein: CASSLELDSPLHF
CDR3 DNA: TGTGCCAGCAGCTTAGAACTAGATTCACCCCTCCACTTT
D gene: -
J gene: TRBJ1-6
clone size: -
V gene: TRBV7-9

CDR3 protein: CAWIRVPSEKLFF
CDR3 DNA: TGTGCCTGGATTCGGGTACCAAGTGAAAAACTGTTTTTT
D gene: -
J gene: TRBJ1-4
clone size: -
V gene: TRBV30

CDR3 protein: CAWSLRATGTEAFF
CDR3 DNA: TGTGCCTGGAGCCTCAGGGCCACGGGCACTGAAGCTTTCTTT
D gene: -
J gene: TRBJ1-1
clone size: -
V gene: TRBV30

CDR3 protein: CASSPGGLAGRNTGELFF
CDR3 DNA: TGTGCCAGCTCACCAGGCGGGCTAGCGGGACGGAACACCGGGGAGCTGTTTTTT
D gene: TRBD2
J gene: TRBJ2-2
clone size: few
V gene: TRBV18

CDR3 protein: CASSLDRQGAQYF
CDR3 DNA: TGTGCCAGCAGTCTCGACCGACAAGGGGCCCAGTACTTC
D gene: -
J gene: TRBJ2-5
clone size: -
V gene: TRBV2

CDR3 protein: CAISDGLDTDTQYF
CDR3 DNA: TGTGCCATCAGCGACGGACTAGACACAGATACGCAGTATTTT
D gene: TRBD2
J gene: TRBJ2-3
clone size: -
V gene: TRBV10-3

CDR3 protein: CASSIARDGYTF
CDR3 DNA: TGTGCCAGTAGTATAGCTCGAGATGGCTACACCTTC
D gene: -
J gene: TRBJ1-2
clone size: -
V gene: TRBV19

CDR3 protein: CASSLQGETEAFF
CDR3 DNA: TGTGCCAGCAGCTTACAAGGGGAAACTGAAGCTTTCTTT
D gene: -
J gene: TRBJ1-1
clone size: -
V gene: TRBV7-3

CDR3 protein: CASSQDRTTGEQFF
CDR3 DNA: TGTGCCAGCAGCCAAGATCGAACTACCGGTGAGCAGTTCTTC
D gene: -
J gene: TRBJ2-1
clone size: -
V gene: TRBV3-1/TRBV3-2

CDR3 protein: CASSDPGLAGAGANVLTF
CDR3 DNA: TGTGCCAGCAGTGATCCGGGACTAGCGGGAGCAGGGGCCAACGTCCTGACTTTC
D gene: TRBD2
J gene: TRBJ2-6
clone size: few
V gene: TRBV25-1

CDR3 protein: CASSVVSAGDTGELFF
CDR3 DNA: TGTGCCAGCAGCGTAGTATCCGCGGGAGACACCGGGGAGCTGTTTTTT
D gene: TRBD2
J gene: TRBJ2-2
clone size: -
V gene: TRBV9

CDR3 protein: CASSLLGGGSSGANVLTF
CDR3 DNA: TGTGCCAGCAGCTTGTTGGGGGGTGGAAGCTCTGGGGCCAACGTCCTGACTTTC
D gene: -
J gene: TRBJ2-6
clone size: -
V gene: TRBV7-2

CDR3 protein: CASSLATGYDYGYTF
CDR3 DNA: TGTGCCAGCAGCTTGGCGACAGGGTACGACTATGGCTACACCTTC
D gene: TRBD1
J gene: TRBJ1-2
clone size: few
V gene: TRBV5-5

CDR3 protein: CASSAGGLAGTYEQYF
CDR3 DNA: TGTGCCAGCAGCGCCGGTGGACTAGCGGGAACGTACGAGCAGTACTTC
D gene: TRBD2
J gene: TRBJ2-7
clone size: -
V gene: TRBV9

CDR3 protein: CASSTSSGTGGNEQFF
CDR3 DNA: TGTGCCAGCAGTACATCCTCCGGGACAGGGGGCAATGAGCAGTTCTTC
D gene: TRBD1
J gene: TRBJ2-1
clone size: -
V gene: TRBV28

CDR3 protein: CASSEGTSGRFSTDTQYF
CDR3 DNA: TGCGCCAGCAGCGAAGGGACTAGCGGGAGGTTTAGCACAGATACGCAGTATTTT
D gene: TRBD2
J gene: TRBJ2-3
clone size: -
V gene: TRBV5-1

CDR3 protein: CASSDPQGPNEKLFF
CDR3 DNA: TGCGCCAGCAGCGATCCACAGGGGCCTAATGAAAAACTGTTTTTT
D gene: TRBD1
J gene: TRBJ1-4
clone size: -
V gene: TRBV5-1

CDR3 protein: CASSETEGTGNTIYF
CDR3 DNA: TGTGCCAGCAGTGAGACGGAGGGGACCGGAAACACCATATATTTT
D gene: -
J gene: TRBJ1-3
clone size: -
V gene: TRBV2

CDR3 protein: CASSSGQGNEAFF
CDR3 DNA: TGTGCCAGCAGCTCCGGACAGGGAAACGAAGCTTTCTTT
D gene: TRBD1
J gene: TRBJ1-1
clone size: -
V gene: TRBV11-3

CDR3 protein: CASSLSAGGPETQYF
CDR3 DNA: TGTGCCAGCAGCCTATCAGCGGGGGGGCCAGAGACCCAGTACTTC
D gene: TRBD2
J gene: TRBJ2-5
clone size: -
V gene: TRBV7-9

CDR3 protein: CASSPMDRGDTEAFF
CDR3 DNA: TGTGCCAGCAGTCCCATGGACAGGGGAGACACTGAAGCTTTCTTT
D gene: TRBD1
J gene: TRBJ1-1
clone size: -
V gene: TRBV28

CDR3 protein: CASSSIANEQFF
CDR3 DNA: TGTGCCAGCAGCTCAATAGCTAATGAGCAGTTCTTC
D gene: -
J gene: TRBJ2-1
clone size: -
V gene: TRBV7-2

CDR3 protein: CASSIRTSGGRRRSTDTQYF
CDR3 DNA: TGTGCCAGTAGTATCCGGACTAGCGGGGGGCGTAGGCGGAGCACAGATACGCAGTATTTT
D gene: TRBD2
J gene: TRBJ2-3
clone size: -
V gene: TRBV19

CDR3 protein: CASSRTGLGFNEQFF
CDR3 DNA: TGTGCCAGCAGCCGGACGGGACTAGGTTTCAATGAGCAGTTCTTC
D gene: TRBD2
J gene: TRBJ2-1
clone size: -
V gene: TRBV3-1/TRBV3-2

CDR3 protein: CASSYGTSGFYEQYF
CDR3 DNA: TGTGCCAGCAGCTACGGGACTAGCGGCTTCTACGAGCAGTACTTC
D gene: TRBD2
J gene: TRBJ2-7
clone size: -
V gene: TRBV7-2

CDR3 protein: CASPVSGSVSTDTQYF
CDR3 DNA: TGTGCCTCCCCGGTTAGCGGCAGTGTAAGCACAGATACGCAGTATTTT
D gene: -
J gene: TRBJ2-3
clone size: -
V gene: TRBV5-8

CDR3 protein: CASSVPRTVMGNEQFF
CDR3 DNA: TGTGCCAGCAGTGTCCCGAGGACTGTCATGGGTAATGAGCAGTTCTTC
D gene: -
J gene: TRBJ2-1
clone size: -
V gene: TRBV6-1

CDR3 protein: CASSFNQNGYGYTF
CDR3 DNA: TGCGCCAGCAGCTTTAACCAGAATGGCTATGGCTACACCTTC
D gene: -
J gene: TRBJ1-2
clone size: once
V gene: TRBV5-1

CDR3 protein: CASSSTSGRAPDTQYF
CDR3 DNA: TGTGCCAGCAGCTCAACTAGCGGGAGGGCCCCAGATACGCAGTATTTT
D gene: TRBD2
J gene: TRBJ2-3
clone size: once
V gene: TRBV6-2/TRBV6-3

CDR3 protein: CASSPQGQGNTGELFF
CDR3 DNA: TGTGCCAGCTCACCACAAGGGCAGGGGAACACCGGGGAGCTGTTTTTT
D gene: -
J gene: TRBJ2-2
clone size: -
V gene: TRBV18

CDR3 protein: CASSLGVSTSGETQYF
CDR3 DNA: TGTGCCAGCAGCTTAGGGGTCTCGACTAGCGGGGAGACCCAGTACTTC
D gene: TRBD2
J gene: TRBJ2-5
clone size: few
V gene: TRBV11-2

CDR3 protein: CARGGDLGNQPQHF
CDR3 DNA: TGTGCCAGAGGGGGGGACTTGGGCAATCAGCCCCAGCATTTT
D gene: -
J gene: TRBJ1-5
clone size: -
V gene: TRBV9

CDR3 protein: CASSMVGQGTETQYF
CDR3 DNA: TGTGCCAGTAGTATGGTGGGACAGGGGACAGAGACCCAGTACTTC
D gene: TRBD1
J gene: TRBJ2-5
clone size: -
V gene: TRBV19

CDR3 protein: CASSLVGGSSYNEQFF
CDR3 DNA: TGTGCCAGCAGCTTAGTTGGAGGTAGCTCCTACAATGAGCAGTTCTTC
D gene: -
J gene: TRBJ2-1
clone size: -
V gene: TRBV7-9

CDR3 protein: CASSIEGRGTGEQYF
CDR3 DNA: TGTGCCAGTAGTATAGAAGGCAGGGGAACGGGGGAGCAGTACTTC
D gene: -
J gene: TRBJ2-7
clone size: -
V gene: TRBV19

CDR3 protein: CASSELPGADTQYF
CDR3 DNA: TGTGCCAGCAGTGAACTCCCGGGTGCAGATACGCAGTATTTT
D gene: -
J gene: TRBJ2-3
clone size: -
V gene: TRBV2

CDR3 protein: CASRRDTENTGELFF
CDR3 DNA: TGCGCCAGCAGACGGGACACCGAAAACACCGGGGAGCTGTTTTTT
D gene: -
J gene: TRBJ2-2
clone size: -
V gene: TRBV5-1

CDR3 protein: CASSVRGTRILFF
CDR3 DNA: TGTGCCAGCAGCGTAAGAGGGACTAGGATTCTATTCTTC
D gene: TRBD2
J gene: TRBJ2-1
clone size: -
V gene: TRBV7-2

CDR3 protein: CASSPDTEAFF
CDR3 DNA: TGTGCCAGCAGCCCTGACACTGAAGCTTTCTTT
D gene: -
J gene: TRBJ1-1
clone size: -
V gene: TRBV7-9

CDR3 protein: CASSVEASHSYEQYF
CDR3 DNA: TGTGCCAGCAGCGTAGAGGCTAGCCACTCCTACGAGCAGTACTTC
D gene: -
J gene: TRBJ2-7
clone size: once
V gene: TRBV9

CDR3 protein: CSVEMADSSYEQYF
CDR3 DNA: TGCAGCGTTGAAATGGCAGATTCCTCCTACGAGCAGTACTTC
D gene: -
J gene: TRBJ2-7
clone size: -
V gene: TRBV29-1

CDR3 protein: CAASFTTGANVLTF
CDR3 DNA: TGCGCCGCCAGTTTTACCACTGGGGCCAACGTCCTGACTTTC
D gene: -
J gene: TRBJ2-6
clone size: -
V gene: TRBV19

CDR3 protein: CASSYSPQWGGLVSGNTIYF
CDR3 DNA: TGTGCCAGCAGTTACTCCCCCCAGTGGGGGGGACTCGTCTCTGGAAACACCATATATTTT
D gene: -
J gene: TRBJ1-3
clone size: once
V gene: TRBV6-2/TRBV6-3

CDR3 protein: CASTLGDKPSYEQYF
CDR3 DNA: TGTGCCAGCACCCTTGGGGACAAACCCTCCTACGAGCAGTACTTC
D gene: -
J gene: TRBJ2-7
clone size: -
V gene: TRBV2

CDR3 protein: CASSLGRQGSEAFF
CDR3 DNA: TGTGCCAGCAGCTTGGGCAGACAGGGATCTGAAGCTTTCTTT
D gene: TRBD1
J gene: TRBJ1-1
clone size: -
V gene: TRBV5-6

CDR3 protein: CASSESSSNQPQHF
CDR3 DNA: TGTGCCAGCAGTGAATCCAGTAGCAATCAGCCCCAGCATTTT
D gene: -
J gene: TRBJ1-5
clone size: -
V gene: TRBV2